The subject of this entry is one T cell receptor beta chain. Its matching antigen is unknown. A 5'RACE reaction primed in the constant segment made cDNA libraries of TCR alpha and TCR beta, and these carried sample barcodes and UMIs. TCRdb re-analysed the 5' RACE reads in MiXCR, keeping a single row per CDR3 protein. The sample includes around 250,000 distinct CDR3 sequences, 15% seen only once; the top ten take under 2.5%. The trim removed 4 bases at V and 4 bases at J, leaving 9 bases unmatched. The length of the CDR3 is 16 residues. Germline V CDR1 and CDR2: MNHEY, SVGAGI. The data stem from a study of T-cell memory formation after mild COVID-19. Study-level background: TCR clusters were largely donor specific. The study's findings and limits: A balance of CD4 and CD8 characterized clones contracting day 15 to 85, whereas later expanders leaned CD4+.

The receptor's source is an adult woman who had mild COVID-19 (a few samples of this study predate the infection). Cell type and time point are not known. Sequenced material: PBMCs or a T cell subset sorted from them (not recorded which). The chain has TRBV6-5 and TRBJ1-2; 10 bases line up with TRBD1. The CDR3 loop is CASSWLDRGQGYGYTF. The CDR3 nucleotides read TGTGCCAGCAGTTGGCTCGACAGGGGGCAAGGCTATGGCTACACCTTC.